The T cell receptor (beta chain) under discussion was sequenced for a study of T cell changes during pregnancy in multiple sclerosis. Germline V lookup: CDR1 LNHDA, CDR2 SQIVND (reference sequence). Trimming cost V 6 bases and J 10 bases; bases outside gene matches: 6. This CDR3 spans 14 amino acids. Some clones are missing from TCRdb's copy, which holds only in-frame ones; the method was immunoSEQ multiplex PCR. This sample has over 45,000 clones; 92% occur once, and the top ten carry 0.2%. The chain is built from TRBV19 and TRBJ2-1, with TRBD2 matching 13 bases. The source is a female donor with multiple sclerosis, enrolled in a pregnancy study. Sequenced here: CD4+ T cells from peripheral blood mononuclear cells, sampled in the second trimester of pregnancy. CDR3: CASSPGLAGWEQFF. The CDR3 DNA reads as TGTGCCAGTAGCCCGGGACTAGCGGGATGGGAGCAGTTCTTC.